Listed here are 2 T cell receptor beta chains from one sample, sequenced in a study of naive and memory T cell subsets. The beta constant-region primer was an equimolar mix of two oligonucleotides covering TRBC1 and TRBC2. TCRdb re-called the UMI-ligation and nested PCR reads through MiXCR, storing one row per CDR3 protein. Of under 150,000 distinct CDR3 sequences listed, over 15% were seen once; the top ten hold more than 0.13%. Input material: naive CD4+ T cells from blood. All receptors come from a human donor in good health.

This clonotype occurred a few times. The chain has TRBV5-4 and TRBJ2-3; 8 bases line up with TRBD2. The V and J ends lost 4 bases and 1 base, in that order; junction bases with no gene match: 14. Germline values: CDR1 SGHNT, CDR2 YYREEE (reference sequence). The CDR3 spans 18 residues. The CDR3 sequence: CASSEAAGVSLGTDTQYF. The CDR3 DNA reads as TGTGCCAGCAGCGAGGCAGCGGGAGTTAGTTTGGGCACAGATACGCAGTATTTT.

V gene TRBV24-1 combines with J gene TRBJ2-3; no clear D. Trimming shortened V by 1 base and J by 5 bases, and 18 bases separated the two germline ends. CDR3 length: 17 amino acids. Germline V gene data show CDR1 as KGHDR and CDR2 as SFDVKD. The CDR3 DNA is TGTGCCACCAGTGATTTTTCGACCTTAACCGATGAAGATACGCAGTATTTT. Translating it yields CATSDFSTLTDEDTQYF.